Listed below are T cell receptor beta chains from one sample, sequenced in a study of PD-1 blockade in mismatch repair-deficient tumors. TCRdb's copy holds only in-frame clones and misses some; the assay was immunoSEQ multiplex PCR. The table records roughly 130,000 clones, almost 90% of them present only once. Sample: peripheral blood, taken roughly 70 weeks after starting pembrolizumab. The source is an adult with mismatch repair-deficient cancer. Both conserved end residues are part of each CDR3. Fields, in order: D gene, clone size, J gene, V gene, CDR3 DNA, CDR3 protein. A D gene is named only where the DNA matches it firmly. Clone size is given for some rows only: seen once, a few or many times, or a class if the clone is expanded.

>TRBD2|NA|TRBJ2-1|TRBV29-1
TGCAGCGTCCGGGGACTAGCGGGAATCAATGAGCAGTTCTTC
CSVRGLAGINEQFF
>NA|NA|TRBJ2-1|TRBV28
TGTGCCAGCAGTTTTAGGGGCGCGGGCAATGAGCAGTTCTTC
CASSFRGAGNEQFF
>TRBD1|NA|TRBJ2-5|TRBV7-9
TGTGCCAGCAGAAGCAGACAGGGAGTTGGGACCCAGTACTTC
CASRSRQGVGTQYF
>TRBD1|NA|TRBJ1-2|TRBV29-1
TGCAGCGCTAGGACAGGCGACTATGGCTACACCTTC
CSARTGDYGYTF
>NA|NA|TRBJ2-7|TRBV11-2
TGTGCCAGCAGCTTAGTTCGGGGAGCCTACGAGCAGTACTTC
CASSLVRGAYEQYF
>TRBD1|once|TRBJ2-6|TRBV10-3
TGTGCCACAGCCCAAGACAGGGGGACTGGGGCCAACGTCCTGACTTTC
CATAQDRGTGANVLTF
>NA|NA|TRBJ2-3|TRBV30
TGTGCCTGGAGTGTACCCGGGAGAGGGACAGATACGCAGTATTTT
CAWSVPGRGTDTQYF
>NA|NA|TRBJ2-7|TRBV5-6
TGTGCCAGCAGCTTGGGTTACGGTTCTTCCTACGAGCAGTACTTC
CASSLGYGSSYEQYF
>TRBD2|NA|TRBJ2-2|TRBV27
TGTGCCAGCACTTGGTGGGCTAGCGGTAACACCGGGGAGCTGTTTTTT
CASTWWASGNTGELFF
>NA|NA|TRBJ2-1|TRBV30
TGTGCCTGGAGTAACATAAACAATGAGCAGTTCTTC
CAWSNINNEQFF
>TRBD2|NA|TRBJ2-1|TRBV27
TGTGCCAGCAGTTTAAATCCCAAACCTCTAGCGGGACAGCAGTTCTTC
CASSLNPKPLAGQQFF